Below, 30 T cell receptor beta chains from the same sample are listed, as sequenced in a study of metastatic and nonmetastatic thyroid tumors. No treatment of any kind had been given to any patient before thyroid surgery. TCRdb re-clonotyped the PCR reads via MiXCR. The sample lists roughly 20,000 clones; roughly 23% were seen once. Specimen: tumor tissue. Source of these receptors: a male donor with papillary thyroid cancer or a benign thyroid nodule (not recorded which). Some clones in this sample may be carry-over from other donors' samples.

This clone has ten or more counts. The chain couples TRBV20-1 to TRBJ2-4; 9 bases fit TRBD1. The V and J ends lost 5 bases and 8 bases, in that order; junction bases with no gene match: 7. CDR1 is DFQATT, CDR2 SNEGSKA, per germline (reference sequence). CDR3 length equals 13 residues. CDR3 bases: TGCAGTGCTGGAGGGACAGGGAGTGACATTCAGTACTTC. This translates into CSAGGTGSDIQYF.

This clone was seen repeatedly, ten times or more. J is TRBJ1-3 and V is TRBV11-2; D is perhaps TRBD1 (5 bases). CDR3 size: 17 residues. The V end lost 3 bases, the J end lost 3 bases, and 18 bases lay between the germline ends. Germline-derived CDR1 and CDR2 are SGHAT and FQNNGV. CDR3 sequence (DNA): TGTGCCAGCAGCTTGATTGTGTCGGGGGTTGGTGGAAACACCATATATTTT. Translated, it gives CASSLIVSGVGGNTIYF.

This clone was observed at least ten times. Additional DNA sequences in this sample encode the identical CDR3. The chain employs TRBV27 and TRBJ2-3, with 10 positions matching TRBD1. V was clipped by 5 bases and J by 3 bases; unmatched bases: 5. The CDR3 has 15 residues. Germline-derived CDR1 and CDR2 are MNHEY and SMNVEV (reference sequence). The CDR3 nucleotides read TGTGCCAGCAGTACCCCGGGACAGGGGACAGATACGCAGTATTTT. Residues: CASSTPGQGTDTQYF.

This chain joins TRBV27 and TRBJ1-3; D is undetermined. The ends were cut back, 3 bases at V and 1 base at J, with 7 bases in the middle. Germline CDR1 is MNHEY and CDR2 is SMNVEV (reference sequence). The CDR3 covers 14 residues. The CDR3, as DNA: TGTGCCAGCAGTTTGCGGGGATCTGGAAACACCATATATTTT. This codes for CASSLRGSGNTIYF.

This clone was seen ten or more times. The CDR3 region has the DNA TGTGCCAGCAGTGGGGCCCGGACAGGGGGATGGACTGAAGCTTTCTTT. The encoded protein is CASSGARTGGWTEAFF. V and J are TRBV25-1 and TRBJ1-1; 10 nucleotides align to TRBD1. Germline CDR1 is MGHDK and CDR2 is SYGVNS. J lost 5 bases, V lost 4 bases, and 10 bases had no gene match. This CDR3 contains 16 residues.

This clone was observed at least ten times. The chain has TRBV20-1 and TRBJ1-4; possibly TRBD1 for D (5 bases). Trimming took off 4 bases at V and 4 bases at J, with 10 bases between the two ends. The CDR3 runs to 13 residues. Germline CDR1 is DFQATT and CDR2 is SNEGSKA (reference sequence). CDR3 region: CSAIRDGNEKLFF. In DNA, the CDR3 is TGCAGTGCTATAAGGGACGGTAATGAAAAACTGTTTTTT.

This clone has only a few counts. This clone may be a read error of a much larger clone one base away. This CDR3 reads CASSWITHTQYF. CDR3 in DNA: TGTGCCAGCAGTTGGATTACACATACGCAGTATTTT. This chain uses TRBV12-3 or TRBV12-4 with TRBJ2-3; D is uncertain. V was pared by 4 bases and J by 7 bases, with 9 bases between. This CDR3 is built from 12 residues.

Notes on this clone: At one boundary the junction diverges from the germline segment, which might be a read error. The rearrangement links TRBV11-3 to TRBJ2-1; D is ambiguous. Germline CDR1 SGHNT, CDR2 YENEEA. CDR3 size: 14 residues. The chain's CDR3 is CASGLRMVYNEQFF. The CDR3 DNA reads as TGTGCCAGCGGCTTAAGGATGGTCTACAATGAGCAGTTCTTC.

Comments on this clone: This is likely a read error, given that the CDR3 carries no conserved phenylalanine or tryptophan at its end. The chain is built from TRBV20-1 and TRBJ2-1; 10 positions agree with TRBD2. The CDR3 consists of 14 residues. The germline CDR1 and CDR2 sequences are DFQATT and SNEGSKA (reference sequence). CDR3 protein: CCAWTSGVYNEQFY. The CDR3 coding sequence is TGCTGTGCTTGGACTAGCGGCGTCTACAATGAGCAGTTCTAC.

This clone was detected many times. This chain uses TRBV11-2 with TRBJ2-7; the D gene is possibly TRBD2 (5 bases). The CDR3 covers 13 residues. Trimming stripped 5 bases from V and 6 bases from J, with 14 bases between. Looked up from germline, CDR1 is SGHAT and CDR2 is FQNNGV. CDR3 sequence reads: CASSPPGWGEQYF. The CDR3, as DNA: TGTGCCAGCAGCCCGCCGGGGTGGGGCGAGCAGTACTTC.

This chain links TRBV30 with TRBJ2-7; 14 bases line up with TRBD2. V was clipped by 5 bases and J by 1 base; unmatched bases: 7. Germline V CDR1 and CDR2: GTSNPN, SVGIG (reference sequence). CDR3 length: 16 residues. The CDR3 here is CAWAGLAGVPSYEQYF. Written as DNA, the CDR3 is TGTGCCTGGGCGGGACTAGCGGGAGTTCCATCCTACGAGCAGTACTTC.

This clone was seen a handful of times. V usage is TRBV10-1 and J usage is TRBJ2-7; D is possibly TRBD1 (6 bases). V lost 6 bases and J lost 2, with 14 bases in between. The V gene's germline CDR1 is WNHNN and CDR2 SYGVQD (reference sequence). The CDR3 spans 14 residues. CDR3 loop: CASRDLGQTYEQYF. The CDR3 DNA reads TGCGCCAGCAGAGATCTAGGACAGACCTACGAGCAGTACTTC.

The chain has TRBV11-1 and TRBJ1-1; TRBD1 matches at 9 bases. The CDR3 consists of 17 residues. Trimming removed 0 bases from V and 0 bases from J; junction bases left unmatched: 5. Germline CDR1 reads SGHAT; CDR2 reads FQDESV (reference sequence). CDR3 region: CASSLADGTGLNTEAFF. CDR3 coding DNA: TGTGCCAGCAGCTTAGCCGACGGGACAGGGCTGAACACTGAAGCTTTCTTT.

The genes are TRBV12-3 or TRBV12-4 and TRBJ2-7, with 7 bases lining up with TRBD2. The trim removed 8 bases at V and 4 bases at J, leaving 5 bases unmatched. There are 12 residues in the CDR3. The CDR3 nucleotides read TGTGCCAGCGGCTTGCGGGGGTACGAGCAGTACTTC. This gives the protein CASGLRGYEQYF.

A remark on this clone: A much larger clone lies one base from this, so it may be a read error. This chain connects TRBV11-2 to TRBJ2-4, with D unclear. Per germline, CDR1 SGHAT and CDR2 FQNNGV. The CDR3 is 12 residues long. The CDR3 spells CASILGKNIQYF. The CDR3 DNA sequence: TGTGCCAGCATCTTAGGCAAAAACATTCAGTACTTC.

This clone has at least ten counts. This sequence joins TRBV14 and TRBJ1-6; 8 bases are a match to TRBD1. This CDR3 spans 14 amino acids. Per germline, CDR1 SGHDN and CDR2 FVKESK. After removal of 5 bases from V and 10 bases from J, the junction contained 7 bases not matched to a gene. CDR3 sequence: CASSGQGWHSPLHF. The CDR3 DNA is TGTGCCAGCAGCGGACAGGGTTGGCACTCACCCCTCCACTTT. Full variable domain (missing parts from reference TRBV14 and TRBJ1-6): EAGVTQFPSHSVIEKGQTVTLRCDPISGHDNLYWYRRVMGKEIKFLLHFVKESKQDESGMPNNRFLAERTGGTYSTLKVQPAELEDSGVYFCASSGQGWHSPLHFGNGTRLTVT.

This clone occurred once. A read error may account for a junction end that differs from germline. The chain links TRBV7-9 to TRBJ1-2; unclear D gene. This CDR3 is built from 15 residues. The germline V gene has CDR1 SEHNR and CDR2 FQNEAQ (reference sequence). CDR3 amino acids: CANSQIPLYAYGYTF. The CDR3 DNA follows: TGTGCCAACAGCCAAATACCTTTGTACGCCTATGGCTACACCTTC.

This clone was picked up many times. A read error may produce the germline difference seen at one junction end. The CDR3 loop is CVSSPPLSRANYGYTF. CDR3 DNA: TGTGTCAGCAGCCCCCCCCTCTCAAGGGCTAACTATGGCTACACCTTC. The rearrangement links TRBV5-6 to TRBJ1-2; D ambiguous. The germline CDR1 and CDR2 sequences are SGHDT and YYEEEE. The CDR3 runs to 16 residues.

The chain is built from TRBV11-2 and TRBJ2-7; D is tentatively TRBD1 or TRBD2 (5 bases each). V dropped 6 bases and J dropped 2 bases, with 17 bases sitting between them. The CDR3 loop spans 15 amino acids. Germline values: CDR1 SGHAT, CDR2 FQNNGV. CDR3 DNA sequence: TGTGCCAGCAGATTCGGGACCAAAGGGCCCTACGAGCAGTACTTC. Protein product: CASRFGTKGPYEQYF. Combining the CDR3 with reference TRBV11-2 and TRBJ2-7 gives the whole variable domain EAGVAQSPRYKIIEKRQSVAFWCNPISGHATLYWYQQILGQGPKLLIQFQNNGVVDDSQLPKDRFSAERLKGVDSTLKIQPAKLEDSAVYLCASRFGTKGPYEQYFGPGTRLTVT.

There are many counts of this clone. The J gene is TRBJ2-3, the V gene TRBV24-1; 9 bases agree with TRBD2. CDR1 and CDR2 (germline): KGHDR, SFDVKD. The CDR3 runs to 16 residues. The trim removed 4 bases at V and 6 bases at J, leaving 10 bases unmatched. The CDR3 sequence is CATSERGLAGEDTQYF. CDR3 DNA sequence: TGTGCCACCAGTGAACGGGGACTAGCCGGCGAGGATACGCAGTATTTT.

This clone was observed a handful of times. The rearrangement uses TRBV6-2 or TRBV6-3 and TRBJ1-3; TRBD1 agrees at 8 bases. Germline CDR1 reads MNHEY; CDR2 reads SVGEGT. The CDR3 has 18 amino acids. Losses at the gene ends were 6 bases for V and 2 bases for J; bases not matched to a gene: 15. The CDR3: CASSLSGQGGLTGNTIYF. The DNA for the CDR3 is TGTGCCAGCAGCCTCTCTGGACAGGGCGGATTAACTGGAAACACCATATATTTT.

There are many counts of this clone. The rearrangement joins TRBV6-1 to TRBJ1-3; D remains ambiguous. Trimming pared 6 bases from V and 5 bases from J, leaving 8 bases between. Germline CDR1 MNHNS, CDR2 SASEGT. The CDR3 has 12 residues. The CDR3 DNA is TGTGCCAGCAGCCTTGGGCGAAACACCATATATTTT. This sequence encodes CASSLGRNTIYF.

On this clone itself: A read error may produce the germline difference seen at one junction end. The CDR3 region is CSSTEGNTGELFF. CDR3 coding DNA: TGTTCCAGCACTGAAGGGAACACCGGGGAGCTGTTTTTT. The rearrangement uses TRBV6-1 and TRBJ2-2; D not certain. This CDR3 has 13 residues. CDR1 is MNHNS and CDR2 is SASEGT in the germline V gene.

This clone was seen repeatedly, ten times or more. The same CDR3 arises from other DNA sequences in this sample as well. The CDR3 sequence is CASSLALAGASGNTIYF. Written as DNA, the CDR3 is TGTGCCAGCAGCTTAGCGCTTGCAGGGGCTTCAGGAAACACCATATATTTT. The chain has TRBV7-8 and TRBJ1-3, with a tentative D call TRBD1 (6 bases). V lost 0 bases to trimming and J lost 4 bases, with 16 bases between them. This CDR3 spans 17 amino acids. Germline loops: CDR1 SGHVS, CDR2 FQNEAQ.

The chain uses TRBV5-4 and TRBJ2-1, with D perhaps matching TRBD1 (8 bases). V shed 9 bases and J shed 5 bases, with 21 bases lying between them. The length of the CDR3 is 15 residues. CDR1 and CDR2 from the germline V gene are SGHNT and YYREEE (reference sequence). The CDR3 region has the DNA TGTGCCATCACACAGGGGGGGACAACTGACAATGAGCAGTTCTTC. This translates into CAITQGGTTDNEQFF.

This clone was recorded at least ten times. V and J are TRBV6-1 and TRBJ2-7; D remains unclear. This CDR3 has 13 residues. The germline V gene encodes CDR1 MNHNS and CDR2 SASEGT. V gave up 7 bases and J gave up 3 bases, with 13 bases separating them. In DNA, the CDR3 is TGTGCCAGCATTCAACATAGTCTCTACGAGCAGTACTTC. Encoded protein: CASIQHSLYEQYF.

This clone was counted at least ten times. The CDR3 nucleotides are TGTGCCAGCAGTGAACTAGCGGGAGGGGATACGCAGTATTTT. This encodes CASSELAGGDTQYF. This sequence joins TRBV6-1 and TRBJ2-3; 12 bases align to TRBD2. The CDR3 has 14 residues. Germline V gene data show CDR1 as MNHNS and CDR2 as SASEGT. V was clipped by 2 bases and J by 6 bases; unmatched bases: 0.

This clone was recorded a few times. A single base separates this from a much larger clone, so it may be a read error. V is TRBV19 and J is TRBJ1-1, with D uncertain. V dropped 3 bases and J dropped 2 bases, with 7 bases sitting between them. CDR1 and CDR2 from the germline V gene are LNHDA and SQIVND (reference sequence). The CDR3 covers 13 residues. The CDR3: CASSITSNTEAFF. CDR3 DNA: TGTGCCAGTAGTATTACATCTAACACTGAAGCTTTCTTT.

This clone appeared many times. The rearrangement links TRBV20-1 to TRBJ2-4; TRBD2 matches 14 bases. Trimming removed 5 bases from V and 3 bases from J; junction bases left unmatched: 6. This CDR3 has 16 residues. The germline V gene has CDR1 DFQATT and CDR2 SNEGSKA (reference sequence). The CDR3 DNA follows: TGCAGTGCTTGGGGACTAGCGGGAGATAGCAAAAACATTCAGTACTTC. It yields the protein CSAWGLAGDSKNIQYF.

The J gene is TRBJ2-2, the V gene TRBV7-3; no clear D gene. V lost 2 bases to trimming and J lost 0 bases, with 7 bases between them. The CDR3 totals 15 residues. Looked up from germline, CDR1 is SGHTA and CDR2 is FQGTGA. The CDR3 sequence: CASSLDGSNTGELFF. CDR3 sequence (DNA): TGTGCCAGCAGCTTAGACGGGTCGAACACCGGGGAGCTGTTTTTT.